This TCR beta chain derives from a study of PD-1 blockade in classical Hodgkin lymphoma. Findings and caveats of the study: By C4D1, CD4+ diversity increased significantly, especially in complete responders. Individuals initiating nivolumab under 1 year after ASCT were excluded.

This clone was found a few times. What it binds is unknown. The method was immunoSEQ multiplex PCR; TCRdb's version includes in-frame clones alone and lacks a portion of them. In the table there are around 46,000 clones, around 80% of which are singletons. Germline assignment: CDR1 MNHNY and CDR2 SVGAGI (reference sequence). V lost 5 bases to trimming and J lost 0 bases, with 16 bases between them. CDR3 size: 16 residues. All trial patients relapsed after autologous stem cell transplantation. Best responses were complete response, partial response or progressive disease. The chain uses TRBV6-6 and TRBJ1-1; D perhaps matches TRBD1 (6 bases). The TCR was taken from a human donor with classical Hodgkin lymphoma. The sequences come from peripheral blood mononuclear cells (PBMCs), collected before the second cycle of nivolumab. The CDR3 bases are TGTGCCAGCAGTGCCGAAGGGGGACTCGTGAACACTGAAGCTTTCTTT. Its protein is CASSAEGGLVNTEAFF.